Listed below are T cell receptor beta chains from one sample, sequenced in a study of T-cell memory formation after mild COVID-19. MiXCR was run by TCRdb on the 5' RACE reads, yielding one entry per CDR3 protein. The repertoire holds roughly 190,000 distinct CDR3 sequences, with around 17% as singletons. The sequenced sample consisted of PBMCs or a T cell subset sorted from them (not recorded which). The origin of the receptors is an adult woman who had mild COVID-19 (a few samples of this study predate the infection). Cell type and time point are not known. The conserved cysteine and the conserved F or W are not part of the CDR3 here.

J	V	CDR3
TRBJ2-4	TRBV12-3/TRBV12-4	ASSLEPKAKNIQY
TRBJ2-5	TRBV7-8	ASSPPREETQY
TRBJ2-5	TRBV5-1	ASSPIGQGTQETQY
TRBJ2-5	TRBV3-1	ASSLSVGTGGFETQY
TRBJ1-6	TRBV5-1	ASRTANSPLH
TRBJ2-4	TRBV5-1	ASSRLATSGGADGKNLQY
TRBJ2-5	TRBV6-2/TRBV6-3	ASSYSRGGEDWETQY
TRBJ2-7	TRBV7-9	ASSPEVTGRLFEQY
TRBJ1-5	TRBV27	ASSSAGRFNQPQH
TRBJ1-5	TRBV4-1	ASSRDSYSNQPQH
TRBJ2-3	TRBV19	ASSAGTGPDTQY
TRBJ2-1	TRBV11-2	ASSLMSRGGAYNEQF
TRBJ2-5	TRBV4-1	ASSRDPRETQY
TRBJ2-1	TRBV25-1	ASSATPGQGSGGIYNEQF
TRBJ2-1	TRBV29-1	SVESYNEQF
TRBJ2-1	TRBV12-5	ASGFISGGAGEQF
TRBJ2-3	TRBV20-1	SAVSGLGTDTQY
TRBJ1-1	TRBV20-1	SARQGRMNTEAF
TRBJ2-5	TRBV6-2/TRBV6-3	ASSGQGTTPQY
TRBJ2-3	TRBV20-1	SATTSGGVRDTQY
TRBJ1-1	TRBV12-3/TRBV12-4	ASILRLEAF
TRBJ1-4	TRBV20-1	SGDREGEKLF
TRBJ2-5	TRBV9	ASSPLGGYQETQY
TRBJ1-2	TRBV20-1	SARRGQGTSYGYT
TRBJ1-2	TRBV29-1	SVSRSYGYT
TRBJ1-5	TRBV5-1	ASSLDSNQPQH
TRBJ2-4	TRBV24-1	ATSEGGGLGAKNIQY